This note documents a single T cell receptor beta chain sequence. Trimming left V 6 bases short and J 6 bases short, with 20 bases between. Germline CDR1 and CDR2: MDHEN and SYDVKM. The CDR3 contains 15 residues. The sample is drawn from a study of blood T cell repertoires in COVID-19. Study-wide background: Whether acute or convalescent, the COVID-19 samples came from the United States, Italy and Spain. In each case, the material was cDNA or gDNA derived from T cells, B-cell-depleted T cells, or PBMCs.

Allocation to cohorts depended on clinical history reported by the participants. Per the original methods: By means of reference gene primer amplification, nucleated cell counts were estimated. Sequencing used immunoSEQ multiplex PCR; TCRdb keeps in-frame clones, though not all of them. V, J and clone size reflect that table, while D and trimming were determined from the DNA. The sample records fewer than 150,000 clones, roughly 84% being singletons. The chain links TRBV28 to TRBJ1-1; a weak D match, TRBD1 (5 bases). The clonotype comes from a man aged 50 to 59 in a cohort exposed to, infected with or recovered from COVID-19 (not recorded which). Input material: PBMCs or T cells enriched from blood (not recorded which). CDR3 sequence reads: CASSPEQVRSAEAFF. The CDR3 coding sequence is TGTGCCAGCAGCCCAGAACAGGTTAGGAGCGCTGAAGCTTTCTTT.